This T cell receptor (beta chain) appears in the sequencing data of a study of cytotoxic CD8 clonotypes in ibrutinib-treated CLL. Overall study findings and caveats: Lymph node repertoires were not studied, and sampling times were unmatched. Among the clonotypes, public ones were uncommon and contracted or held stable on treatment. The study found baseline clonality above age-matched healthy donors, tracking circulating CD8+ T-cell counts.

Trimming took 2 bases from V and 3 from J, leaving 9 bases between them. This CDR3 is 13 amino acids long. Looked up from germline, CDR1 is SGHKS and CDR2 is YYEKEE (reference sequence). Notes on this clone: No antigen is known for it.

The assay was immunoSEQ multiplex PCR, and TCRdb's table has in-frame clones only and misses some. The sample lists around 250,000 clones, 70% occurring once. This TCR derives from a human donor with chronic lymphocytic leukemia. This chain joins TRBV5-5 and TRBJ2-7, with D perhaps given as TRBD1 or TRBD2 (5 bases each). The material sequenced was PBMCs, taken after 24 months of ibrutinib treatment. CDR3 amino acids: CASSLARGYEQYF. The CDR3 DNA follows: TGTGCCAGCAGCTTAGCGAGGGGCTACGAGCAGTACTTC.